Here is one T cell receptor beta chain with its context. This sample is part of a study of blood T cell repertoires in COVID-19. In the study overall: The origin of the acute and convalescent COVID-19 samples was the United States, Italy and Spain. The cDNA or gDNA used as material had been derived from T cells, B-cell-depleted T cells, or PBMCs.

CDR1 and CDR2 from the germline V gene are LNHDA and SQIVND (reference sequence). The V gene lost 7 bases and the J gene lost 0 bases, with 17 bases spanning the gap. The CDR3 runs to 16 residues. Assay used: immunoSEQ multiplex PCR; TCRdb lists only in-frame clones, some missing. The table lists more than 250,000 clones, approximately 86% of them singletons. The rearrangement uses TRBV19 and TRBJ2-3, with D possibly being TRBD2 (7 bases). This TCR was sampled from a man younger than 35 with active or convalescent COVID-19. Sequenced: peripheral blood. DNA for the CDR3: TGTGCCAGTAAAAGGGCGGGGGCGTATAGCACAGATACGCAGTATTTT. This encodes CASKRAGAYSTDTQYF.